The rows below give T cell receptor beta chains drawn from one sample of a study of blood T cells in healthy people across ages. MiXCR, applied by TCRdb to the 5' RACE reads, yields one record per CDR3 protein. The table shows more than 1,000,000 distinct CDR3 sequences, with about 25% occurring only once. A further study also used this sample, focusing on T cells of mothers and their children.

Sample: blood. The receptors stem from a girl between 2 and 10 years old in good health. Both conserved end residues are part of each CDR3. D genes are given only for firm matches. Not all rows give a size; the values are once, few, many and, for expanded clones, a class.

few,TRBJ2-7,TRBV29-1,TRBD1,CSVEMQGANYEQYF,TGCAGCGTTGAGATGCAGGGGGCTAACTACGAGCAGTACTTC
-,TRBJ1-2,TRBV4-2,TRBD1,CASSQQGSANYGYTF,TGTGCCAGCAGTCAACAGGGGTCTGCTAACTATGGCTACACCTTC
few,TRBJ1-1,TRBV29-1,-,CGVSPRTEAFF,TGCGGGGTGTCCCCGAGAACTGAAGCTTTCTTT
few,TRBJ2-1,TRBV5-1,-,CASSLVGSDEQFF,TGCGCCAGCAGCTTGGTGGGTTCCGATGAGCAGTTCTTC
-,TRBJ2-7,TRBV20-1,-,CSARDERHYEQYF,TGCAGTGCTAGAGATGAACGGCACTACGAGCAGTACTTC
-,TRBJ2-1,TRBV19,-,CASQPVGGRPFNEQFF,TGTGCCAGTCAACCTGTGGGGGGGCGGCCGTTCAATGAGCAGTTCTTC
-,TRBJ2-5,TRBV20-1,TRBD2,CSASYRLAAQETQYF,TGCAGTGCTAGCTACAGACTAGCGGCACAAGAGACCCAGTACTTC
few,TRBJ2-7,TRBV24-1,TRBD2,CATSPAGGSYEQYF,TGTGCCACCAGTCCAGCGGGAGGGTCCTACGAGCAGTACTTC
-,TRBJ2-3,TRBV20-1,-,CSAPPFSTDTQYF,TGCAGTGCCCCCCCTTTCAGCACAGATACGCAGTATTTT
-,TRBJ2-7,TRBV10-3,-,CAISRTASLSYEQYF,TGTGCCATCAGCAGGACAGCTTCTCTTTCCTACGAGCAGTACTTC
-,TRBJ2-3,TRBV5-6,TRBD2,CASSSERGGYTDTQYF,TGTGCCAGCAGCAGCGAGCGGGGGGGTTACACAGATACGCAGTATTTT
-,TRBJ2-5,TRBV7-2,TRBD2,CASSLGSLAVREQYF,TGTGCCAGCAGCTTAGGAAGTTTGGCGGTGCGGGAGCAGTACTTC
-,TRBJ2-1,TRBV29-1,TRBD1,CSIARDSSYNEQFF,TGCAGCATAGCTAGGGACAGCTCCTACAATGAGCAGTTCTTC
-,TRBJ2-6,TRBV6-2/TRBV6-3,-,CASSFKTSRSVLTF,TGTGCCAGCAGCTTCAAGACGTCGAGGAGCGTCCTGACTTTC
-,TRBJ2-5,TRBV5-1,-,CASSSPTLKVTQYF,TGCGCCAGCAGCTCGCCGACTCTTAAAGTGACCCAGTACTTC
-,TRBJ2-2,TRBV2,-,CASVQGTGELFF,TGTGCCAGCGTCCAAGGAACCGGGGAGCTGTTTTTT
-,TRBJ2-7,TRBV10-3,-,CAITPAGRSEQYF,TGTGCCATAACCCCGGCAGGGAGGTCCGAGCAGTACTTC
-,TRBJ1-4,TRBV29-1,-,CSVAHGQRATNEKLFF,TGCAGCGTTGCCCACGGACAGCGCGCAACTAATGAAAAACTGTTTTTT
-,TRBJ2-5,TRBV7-9,-,CASSLAATNLETQYF,TGTGCCAGCAGCTTAGCCGCGACAAATTTGGAGACCCAGTACTTC
-,TRBJ2-2,TRBV7-9,-,CASSLTGEGRTGELFF,TGTGCCAGCAGCCTAACAGGGGAGGGTCGGACCGGGGAGCTGTTTTTT
-,TRBJ2-3,TRBV4-1,-,CASSQLLRSDTQYF,TGCGCCAGCAGCCAACTATTAAGGTCAGATACGCAGTATTTT
-,TRBJ1-2,TRBV20-1,-,CSAREGAGTGGYTF,TGCAGTGCTAGAGAAGGGGCTGGCACGGGTGGCTACACCTTC
-,TRBJ1-2,TRBV7-9,-,CASSLGGGYDYTF,TGTGCCAGCAGCTTGGGTGGAGGCTATGACTACACCTTC
-,TRBJ1-5,TRBV6-1,-,CASSDFQPQHF,TGTGCCAGCAGTGATTTTCAGCCCCAGCATTTT